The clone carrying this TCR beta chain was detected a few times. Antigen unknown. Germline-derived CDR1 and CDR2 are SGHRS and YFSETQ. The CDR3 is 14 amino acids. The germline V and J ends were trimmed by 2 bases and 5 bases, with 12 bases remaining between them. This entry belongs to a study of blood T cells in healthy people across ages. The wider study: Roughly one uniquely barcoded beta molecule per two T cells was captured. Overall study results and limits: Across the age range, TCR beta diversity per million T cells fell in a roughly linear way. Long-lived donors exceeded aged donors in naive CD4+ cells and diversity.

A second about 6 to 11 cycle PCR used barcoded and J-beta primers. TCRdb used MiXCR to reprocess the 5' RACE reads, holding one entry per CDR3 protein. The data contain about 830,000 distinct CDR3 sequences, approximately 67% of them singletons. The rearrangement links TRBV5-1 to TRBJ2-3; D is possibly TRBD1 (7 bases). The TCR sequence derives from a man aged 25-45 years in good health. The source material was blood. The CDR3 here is CASSFHRGGDTQYF. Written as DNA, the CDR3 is TGCGCCAGCAGCTTCCACAGGGGAGGAGATACGCAGTATTTT.